The clone carrying this T cell receptor (beta chain) was seen once. Antigen specificity is unknown. The data belong to a study of shared clonotypes between healthy human individuals. Overall study context: Sampling drew on donors who were two women and a few men aged 18 to 49. Study-wide points: Clonotype sharing among donors was expected to depend on sequencing depth.

The repertoire was sequenced with immunoSEQ multiplex PCR; TCRdb's copy has only in-frame clones and lacks some. Here the sample spans over 850,000 clones, about four fifths being singletons. Division of CD4+ cells produced a CD45RA+ naive subset and a CD45RA-negative memory subset. V lost 2 bases to trimming and J lost 8 bases, with 16 bases between them. Looked up from germline, CDR1 is LGHNA and CDR2 is YNFKEQ. This CDR3 is 15 amino acids long. Sequencing input: memory CD4+ T cells from PBMCs. Subset given: CD45RA-negative fraction. The sequence was collected from a man aged 18 to 29 in good health. Some clones in this sample may be carry-over from other donors' samples. The chain is built from TRBV4-2 and TRBJ2-1; the D call may be TRBD1 or TRBD2 (7 bases each). In DNA, the CDR3 is TGTGCCAGCAGCCAAAACACAGGGGCGGGAGATGAGCAGTTCTTC. It yields the protein CASSQNTGAGDEQFF.